A selection of T cell receptor beta chains follows, all from one sample in a study of blood T cells in healthy people across ages. TCRdb analysed the 5' RACE reads with MiXCR anew, one entry per CDR3 protein. This repertoire shows a few hundred thousand distinct CDR3 sequences, 27% found once; its top ten account for under 4.5%. Separately, the same data were catalogued under a study of T cells of mothers and their children.

Specimen: blood. These TCRs come from a boy aged 2 to 9 in good health. Both conserved end residues are part of each CDR3. D genes are given only for firm matches. Clone size, where shown, is once, few, many, or a class for clones that have expanded.

v_gene	j_gene	abundance	d_gene	CDR3nt	CDR3aa
TRBV28	TRBJ1-2	.	TRBD1	TGTGCCAGCAGTACTAACGGACAGGGTAGGGGCTACACCTTC	CASSTNGQGRGYTF
TRBV10-3	TRBJ1-1	few	.	TGTGCCATCAGTGAATCGGTGAGGGGTACTGAAGCTTTCTTT	CAISESVRGTEAFF
TRBV7-2	TRBJ1-3	.	.	TGTGCCAGCAGCTTAGCCTCAAGGGGGACTGGAAACACCATATATTTT	CASSLASRGTGNTIYF
TRBV7-9	TRBJ2-5	few	TRBD1	TGTGTCAGCAGCTCCAGGGACGGGACAGTACAAGAGACCCAGTACTTC	CVSSSRDGTVQETQYF
TRBV5-1	TRBJ2-2	few	.	TGCGCCAGCAGCGGCTCTGCGAACACCGGGGAGCTGTTTTTT	CASSGSANTGELFF
TRBV27	TRBJ2-7	.	.	TGTGCCAGCAGTTTATCACCAGGGGTGGAATACGAGCAGTACTTC	CASSLSPGVEYEQYF
TRBV7-8	TRBJ2-1	few	.	TGTGCCAGCAGCTTAGTGGAGTCCTACTCCTACAATGAGCAGTTCTTC	CASSLVESYSYNEQFF
TRBV7-9	TRBJ1-3	.	.	TGTGCCAGCACCCAAGGAAACACCATATATTTT	CASTQGNTIYF
TRBV20-1	TRBJ2-3	many	.	TGCAGTGCGCAGTCGGGGGTCACAGATACGCAGTATTTT	CSAQSGVTDTQYF
TRBV27	TRBJ2-5	many	TRBD2	TGTGCCAGCAGTTCCGGACTAGCTTGGGAGACCCAGTACTTC	CASSSGLAWETQYF
TRBV6-1	TRBJ1-4	.	.	TGTGCCAGCAGTGAGACCCCCTCGAGAGGTGAAAAACTGTTTTTT	CASSETPSRGEKLFF
TRBV15	TRBJ2-7	few	TRBD2	TGTGCCACCAGTTCGACTAGCGGGGGATTCTACGAGCAGTACTTC	CATSSTSGGFYEQYF
TRBV27	TRBJ1-6	.	.	TGTGCCAGCAGTTCCCGACGGGAAAATTCACCCCTCCACTTT	CASSSRRENSPLHF
TRBV3-1	TRBJ2-3	once	TRBD2	TGTGCCAGCAGCCAAATCCCACTACTAGCGGGAGGAAACGCTGACACAGATACGCAGTATTTT	CASSQIPLLAGGNADTDTQYF
TRBV6-5	TRBJ2-7	.	TRBD1	TGTGCCAGCAGTTACTCGTCCGGGACAGGGGTGTCCGACGAGCAGTACTTC	CASSYSSGTGVSDEQYF
TRBV20-1	TRBJ1-4	few	.	TGCAGTGCTAACGCCTATTTGAAGGCAGGGCAAAAGGAAAAACTGTTTTTT	CSANAYLKAGQKEKLFF
TRBV7-9	TRBJ2-7	.	.	TGTGCCAGCAGCTTACAGGGGGGTACCTACGAGCAGTACTTC	CASSLQGGTYEQYF
TRBV19	TRBJ1-2	.	.	TGTGCCAGTAGTGCCAGGGGTCTGGGGTATGGCTACACCTTC	CASSARGLGYGYTF
TRBV5-8	TRBJ1-3	.	.	TGTGCCAGCAGCTTCTGGGGGGTCTCTGGAAACACCATATATTTT	CASSFWGVSGNTIYF
TRBV10-1	TRBJ1-1	few	.	TGCGCCAGCAGTGAGTCGGCCGAGTGGACTGAAGCTTTCTTT	CASSESAEWTEAFF
TRBV7-2	TRBJ2-7	.	.	TGTGCCAGCAGCCTCCGCTTGGTTTACGAGCAGTACTTC	CASSLRLVYEQYF
TRBV4-3	TRBJ2-7	.	.	TGCGCCAGCAGTCCCGGGAGAAACTACGAGCAGTACTTC	CASSPGRNYEQYF
TRBV3-1	TRBJ2-5	.	.	TGTGCCAGCAGCCAAGATGGGGTAAACAGAAGAGAGACCCAGTACTTC	CASSQDGVNRRETQYF
TRBV9	TRBJ2-5	.	.	TGTGCCAGCAGCGTAGCCGGCTGGGCCCAAGAGACCCAGTACTTC	CASSVAGWAQETQYF
TRBV7-9	TRBJ1-4	.	TRBD1	TGTGCCAGCAGCGGGGACAGTAATGAAAAACTGTTTTTT	CASSGDSNEKLFF
TRBV4-2	TRBJ2-1	.	TRBD2	TGTGCCAGCAGCCAAGAGGCTAGCGGGGGGGGCGATGAGCAGTTCTTC	CASSQEASGGGDEQFF
TRBV12-3/TRBV12-4	TRBJ1-1	few	TRBD1	TGTGCCAGCAGTAGGACAGGTGGAGTTTCGGAAGCTTTCTTT	CASSRTGGVSEAFF
TRBV3-1	TRBJ2-5	few	TRBD2	TGTGCCAGCAGCCATTGGCGGGAGATAGGAGAGACCCAGTACTTC	CASSHWREIGETQYF
TRBV7-9	TRBJ2-5	.	.	TGTGCCAGCAGCTTATCCGCGCGGGTGGCCGAAGAGACCCAGTACTTC	CASSLSARVAEETQYF
TRBV6-5	TRBJ2-1	few	TRBD2	TGTGCCAGCAGGACGAGCGGGAGGGCCTACAATGAGCAGTTCTTC	CASRTSGRAYNEQFF
TRBV19	TRBJ1-5	.	.	TGTGCCAGTAGTATAGGGGACTGGTATAGCAATCAGCCCCAGCATTTT	CASSIGDWYSNQPQHF
TRBV29-1	TRBJ2-7	few	TRBD1	TGCAGCGACCACCGGACAGGGAACGAGCAGTACTTC	CSDHRTGNEQYF
TRBV7-6	TRBJ2-2	.	.	TGTGCCAGCAGCCCAGGACTTCTTGGGAGCACCGGGGAGCTGTTTTTT	CASSPGLLGSTGELFF
TRBV3-1	TRBJ2-5	.	.	TGTGCCAGCAGCCAAGGGAGTATGACCCAGTACTTC	CASSQGSMTQYF
TRBV6-5	TRBJ2-7	.	.	TGTGCCAGCAGTTACTCGCTTGGAGGGGCGGTCTCCTACGAGCAGTACTTC	CASSYSLGGAVSYEQYF